This is a list of T cell receptor beta chains from one sample in a study of CD8+CD57+ T cells in acquired aplastic anemia. TCRdb itself ran the reads through MiXCR, one entry per CDR3 protein. Found here are roughly 170,000 distinct CDR3 sequences, approximately 60% of them singletons; the top ten hold 45%. The sequenced sample consisted of sorted CD4+, CD8+, or CD8+CD57+ T cells (not recorded which) from PBMCs. The receptors were gathered from a human donor in good health. The CDR3 runs from the conserved cysteine through the conserved F or W. D genes are given only for firm matches. Where a row states a size, it is once, few, many or the class of an expanded clone; other rows omit it.

j_call,v_call,d_call,clone_size,cdr3_nt,cdr3_aa
TRBJ1-5,TRBV7-9,-,many,TGTGCCAGCAGCTTAGGTGGAAGGCCCCAGCATTTT,CASSLGGRPQHF
TRBJ2-7,TRBV7-2,-,-,TGTGCCAGCAGCCAGCAGTGGACCGGGACACTTTCCTACGAGCAGTACTTC,CASSQQWTGTLSYEQYF
TRBJ2-3,TRBV2,-,-,TGTGCCAGCAAAACCCGTAGCACAGATACGCAGTATTTT,CASKTRSTDTQYF
TRBJ1-1,TRBV7-9,-,many,TGTGCCAGCAGCTTGGACAGGAACACTGAAGCTTTCTTT,CASSLDRNTEAFF
TRBJ2-1,TRBV7-3,TRBD2,-,TGTGCCAGCAGCCCTGGGACTAGCGCGAGTGAGCAGTTCTTC,CASSPGTSASEQFF
TRBJ2-5,TRBV27,-,few,TGTGCCAGCAGTTTAAAGGGTGGGGGACAGACCCAGTACTTC,CASSLKGGGQTQYF
TRBJ2-5,TRBV7-8,-,-,TGTGCCAGCAGCTTAGCAGTAGGGTATCAAGAGACCCAGCACTTC,CASSLAVGYQETQHF
TRBJ2-1,TRBV5-8,-,many,TGTGCCAGCAGCTTAATCAAGGACGGCTACAATGAGCAGTTCTTC,CASSLIKDGYNEQFF
TRBJ2-7,TRBV20-1,TRBD2,-,TGCAGTGCTAGTCGGGCGGGGGGGATCTACGAGCAGTACTTC,CSASRAGGIYEQYF
TRBJ2-1,TRBV24-1,-,many,TGTGCCACCGGGGACACTAAAAACAATGAGCAGTTCTTC,CATGDTKNNEQFF
TRBJ1-1,TRBV19,-,-,TGTGCCAGTATGCAGAGGATAGTCGACACTGAAGCTTTCTTT,CASMQRIVDTEAFF
TRBJ1-2,TRBV5-6,TRBD1,-,TGTGCCAGCAGCAACGACAGGGGCTATGGCTACACCTTC,CASSNDRGYGYTF
TRBJ2-7,TRBV5-1,-,-,TGCGCCAGCAGCTCACAGAGCTACGAGCAGTACTTC,CASSSQSYEQYF
TRBJ2-5,TRBV2,TRBD2,-,TGTGCCAGCAGTGGGACTTCCGGGAGGGAGACCCAGTACTTC,CASSGTSGRETQYF
TRBJ1-6,TRBV7-2,TRBD1,-,TGTGCCACCAAGGACAGGGACTATAATTCACCCCTCCACTTT,CATKDRDYNSPLHF
TRBJ2-3,TRBV29-1,TRBD2,-,TGCAGCGTGAGCGGGAGGGGCTACAATGAGCAGTATTTT,CSVSGRGYNEQYF
TRBJ2-7,TRBV14,TRBD1,-,TGTGCCAGCAGCCAAGAATTAATCAGGGGGAAGCAGTACTTC,CASSQELIRGKQYF
TRBJ2-2,TRBV5-1,-,-,TGCGCCAGCAGCTTGACGACAGAGTGGACCGGGGAGCTGTTTTTT,CASSLTTEWTGELFF
TRBJ2-3,TRBV24-1,TRBD2,-,TGTGCCACCAGTGATTTGTCTAGCGGGAGATCGACAGATACGCAGTATTTT,CATSDLSSGRSTDTQYF
TRBJ2-1,TRBV2,-,-,TGTGCCAGCAGTGACCCGTGGGGAGAGCAGTTCTTC,CASSDPWGEQFF
TRBJ2-1,TRBV20-1,-,-,TGCGGAGTTGGGAGGCGGAGCTACAATGAGCAGTCCTTC,CGVGRRSYNEQSF
TRBJ2-1,TRBV10-3,TRBD1,-,TGTGCCATCAGTCGGGACAGCGAACCCTACAATGAGCAGTTCTTC,CAISRDSEPYNEQFF
TRBJ1-5,TRBV28,-,-,TGTGCCAGCAGTTTTGCCAGGGAGCGTCAGCCCCAGCATTTT,CASSFARERQPQHF
TRBJ2-5,TRBV25-1,TRBD1,-,TGTGCCAGCAGTGCTACGACAGGGGGGCAGACCCAGTACTTC,CASSATTGGQTQYF
TRBJ2-2,TRBV20-1,-,-,TGCAGTGCTAGAGTAAACTTCGGGGAGCTGTTTTTT,CSARVNFGELFF
TRBJ2-2,TRBV7-2,-,-,TGTGCCAGCAGCAGCGGGATGGGGGGCTCCGGGGAGCTGTTTTTT,CASSSGMGGSGELFF
TRBJ2-5,TRBV7-9,TRBD2,many,TGTGCCAGCAGCTTATACGCGGGAGGAGAGACCCAGTACTTC,CASSLYAGGETQYF
TRBJ2-5,TRBV18,-,-,TGTGCCAGCTCACCACCCGAAGAGACCCAGTGCTTC,CASSPPEETQCF
TRBJ2-1,TRBV20-1,-,-,TGCAGCCCACCTAGCGCGGGCTCCTACAATGAGCAGTTCTTC,CSPPSAGSYNEQFF
TRBJ2-7,TRBV7-6,TRBD2,-,TGTGCCAGCAGCCCCATGGGAGGGGCGGGGTTAGGCTCCTACGAGCAGTACTTC,CASSPMGGAGLGSYEQYF
TRBJ2-2,TRBV10-1,-,once,TGCGCCAGCAGGGGGAACACCGGGGAGCTGTTTTTT,CASRGNTGELFF
TRBJ2-1,TRBV10-1,TRBD2,-,TGCGCCAGCAGTGTCCTAGCGGGGGACCTTGACAATGAGCAGTTCTTC,CASSVLAGDLDNEQFF
TRBJ2-3,TRBV5-4,TRBD2,once,TGTGCCAGCAGGCGGGGGGAAAGGGATACGCAGTATTTT,CASRRGERDTQYF
TRBJ2-1,TRBV7-8,TRBD1,-,TGCGCCAGCAGCCAGGAACTGACCGGGACAGGGGTTTTGAATGAGCAGTTCTTC,CASSQELTGTGVLNEQFF
TRBJ1-1,TRBV20-1,-,-,TGCAGTGCTATGAGGAACACTGAAGCTTTCTTT,CSAMRNTEAFF
TRBJ1-4,TRBV2,-,many,TGTGCCAGCAGTGATAGGCCGACAGACGCAACTAATGAAAAACTGTTTTTT,CASSDRPTDATNEKLFF
TRBJ1-2,TRBV2,-,-,TGTGCCAGCACTCTCCGGGACACATCCTATGGCTACACCTTC,CASTLRDTSYGYTF
TRBJ2-1,TRBV7-8,-,many,TGTGCCAGCAGCTTAGCGGGACGGAACTCCGAGTTCTTC,CASSLAGRNSEFF
TRBJ1-4,TRBV24-1,-,-,TGTGCCACCAGTGGGGGGGGGAATGAAGAACTGTTTTTT,CATSGGGNEELFF
TRBJ2-7,TRBV5-1,TRBD1,few,TGCGCCAGCGGACAGGGGCCAGCCCTCTACGAGCAGTACTTC,CASGQGPALYEQYF
TRBJ1-1,TRBV4-3,-,many,TGCGCCAGCAGCCAAGCAACACAGAACACTGAAGCTTTCTTT,CASSQATQNTEAFF
TRBJ2-7,TRBV5-1,TRBD2,-,TGCGCCAGCACCCCTTGGGCGGGAGGAGGGACCGAGCAGTACTTC,CASTPWAGGGTEQYF
TRBJ2-1,TRBV24-1,-,-,TGTGCCACCAGTGACCTTAGTCCGAGCTCCTACAATGAGCAGTTCTTC,CATSDLSPSSYNEQFF
TRBJ2-1,TRBV2,TRBD2,-,TGTGCCAGCAACCTGGGACTAGCGGCTTACAATGAGCAGTTCTTC,CASNLGLAAYNEQFF
TRBJ1-6,TRBV7-4,-,-,TGTGCCAGCAGCCCTACCGCAAATTCACCCCTCCACTTT,CASSPTANSPLHF
TRBJ2-1,TRBV9,TRBD2,-,TGTGCCAGCAGCCTCCGCGGCGGGGGGGACGAGCAGTTCTTC,CASSLRGGGDEQFF
TRBJ1-6,TRBV5-1,-,-,TGTGCCAGCAGCTTCTTGGGTTACGCGGTCGGTAATTCACCCCTCCACTTT,CASSFLGYAVGNSPLHF
TRBJ2-7,TRBV20-1,-,-,TGCAGTGCTAGGGAGACCGGGCCCTACGAGCAGTACTTC,CSARETGPYEQYF
TRBJ2-5,TRBV5-8,TRBD1,-,TGTGCCAGCAGGCGGACAGGGGGTGCTGGCCCAGGAGAGACCCAGTACTTC,CASRRTGGAGPGETQYF
TRBJ2-7,TRBV10-3,-,-,TGTGCCACCCGCCGAAGTAGCGGCGGTAACGAGCAGTACTTC,CATRRSSGGNEQYF
TRBJ2-7,TRBV7-9,-,-,TGTGCCAGCAGCTCCAGATCGGACCCAACATCCTCCTACGAGCAGTACTTC,CASSSRSDPTSSYEQYF
TRBJ2-1,TRBV12-5,TRBD2,once,TGTGCTAGTGGCCGGGGACTAGCGTCGGGAAATGAGCAGTTCTTC,CASGRGLASGNEQFF
TRBJ2-7,TRBV15,TRBD1,-,TGTGCCACCAGCACATCGACAGGGGTGGGCGAGCAGTACTTC,CATSTSTGVGEQYF
TRBJ2-7,TRBV2,-,many,TGTGCCAGTTTCGGCCGTGAGCAGTACTTC,CASFGREQYF
TRBJ2-1,TRBV7-2,TRBD2,-,TGTGCCAGCAGCTTAGAGGCTAGCGGGAGCGGTGAGCAGTTCTTC,CASSLEASGSGEQFF